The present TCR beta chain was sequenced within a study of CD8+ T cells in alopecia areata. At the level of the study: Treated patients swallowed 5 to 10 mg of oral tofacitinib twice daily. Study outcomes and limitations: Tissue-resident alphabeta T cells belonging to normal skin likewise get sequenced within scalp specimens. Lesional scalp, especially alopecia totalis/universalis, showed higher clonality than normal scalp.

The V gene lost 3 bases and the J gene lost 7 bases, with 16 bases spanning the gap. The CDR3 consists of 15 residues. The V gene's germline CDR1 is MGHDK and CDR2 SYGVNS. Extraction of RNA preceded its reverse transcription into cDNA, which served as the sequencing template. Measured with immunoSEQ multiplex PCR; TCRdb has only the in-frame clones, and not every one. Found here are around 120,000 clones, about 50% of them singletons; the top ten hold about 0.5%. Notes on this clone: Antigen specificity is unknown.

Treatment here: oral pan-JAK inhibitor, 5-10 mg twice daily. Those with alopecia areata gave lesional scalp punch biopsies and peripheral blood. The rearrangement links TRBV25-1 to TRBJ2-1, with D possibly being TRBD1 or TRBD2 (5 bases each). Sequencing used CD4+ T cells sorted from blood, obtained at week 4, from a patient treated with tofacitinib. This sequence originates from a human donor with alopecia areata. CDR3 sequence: CASSDTRGLGNEQFF. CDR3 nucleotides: TGTGCCAGCAGTGATACGAGGGGTTTAGGGAATGAGCAGTTCTTC.